The 7 T cell receptor beta chains below all came from one sample that was sequenced in a study of beta chain features in type 1 diabetes. Study-wide results and limits: When Type 1 diabetes patients were examined, their TCRB CDR3s proved moderately but significantly shorter in all four CD4+ subsets.

The investigators reverse transcribed all of the isolated RNA, so they sequenced expressed TCRB transcripts. Only in-frame clones appear in the TCRdb table, and some are missing; sequencing was by immunoSEQ multiplex PCR. This table has about 160,000 clones, about 8.3% appearing once. Their specific antigens are unknown. What was sequenced was central memory CD4+ T cells from blood. The receptor set was obtained from a woman in her late teens or twenties with type 1 diabetes.

This clone was counted between two and nine times. The gene calls are TRBV6-6 and TRBJ2-2, with D tentatively TRBD1 (6 bases). The V and J ends lost 5 bases and 8 bases respectively, with 9 bases between them. Germline-derived CDR1 and CDR2 are MNHNY and SVGAGI (reference sequence). This CDR3 spans 12 amino acids. Written as DNA, the CDR3 is TGTGCCAGCAGTGGGGGCCCGGGGGAGCTGTTTTTT. It codes for CASSGGPGELFF.

The chain links TRBV7-9 to TRBJ2-7, with a weak D call TRBD2 (6 bases). The CDR3 extends over 15 amino acids. Germline assignment: CDR1 SEHNR and CDR2 FQNEAQ (reference sequence). V lost 4 bases, J lost 4 bases, and 17 bases lay in between. CDR3 sequence: CASSSDSGGGYEQYF. The DNA for the CDR3 is TGTGCCAGCAGCTCCGACTCCGGTGGGGGGTACGAGCAGTACTTC.

A few counts support this clone. The chain uses TRBV18 and TRBJ2-1; 8 nucleotides align to TRBD2. This CDR3 comprises 15 residues. From germline, CDR1 is KGHSH and CDR2 LQKENI. After removal of 2 bases from V and 9 bases from J, the junction contained 9 bases not matched to a gene. This chain's CDR3 is CASSPSREGLGEQFF. The DNA for the CDR3 is TGTGCCAGCTCACCATCCCGGGAGGGCCTGGGTGAGCAGTTCTTC. The entire variable domain, with the rest obtained from reference TRBV18 and TRBJ2-1, is as follows: NAGVMQNPRHLVRRRGQEARLRCSPMKGHSHVYWYRQLPEEGLKFMVYLQKENIIDESGMPKERFSAEFPKEGPSILRIQQVVRGDSAAYFCASSPSREGLGEQFFGPGTRLTVL.

The CDR3 DNA reads as TGTGCCAGCAGCTTAGCAGCAATTGGCAATCAGCCCCAGCATTTT. Protein: CASSLAAIGNQPQHF. The rearrangement joins TRBV7-2 to TRBJ1-5; no clear D. The CDR3 extends over 15 amino acids. CDR1 is SGHTA and CDR2 is FQGNSA in the germline V gene. Trimming stripped 0 bases from V and 2 bases from J, with 8 bases between.

A few counts support this clone. The rearrangement links TRBV7-2 to TRBJ1-1, with D possibly being TRBD1 (6 bases). V was shortened by 1 base and J by 1 base, with 13 bases between the two germline ends. Germline assignment: CDR1 SGHTA and CDR2 FQGNSA. The CDR3 has 16 amino acids. The CDR3 nucleotides are TGTGCCAGCAGCTTAGGCAGGGGCGCAGGGAACACTGAAGCTTTCTTT. Translating gives CASSLGRGAGNTEAFF.

The chain joins TRBV29-1 to TRBJ2-6; TRBD1 aligns across 9 bases. CDR3 size: 15 residues. The V segment lost 6 bases and the J segment 0 bases; nucleotides outside the gene matches: 3. The germline CDR1 and CDR2 sequences are SQVTM and ANQGSEA. CDR3 bases: TGCAGCGTGGGACAGGGAAACTCTGGGGCCAACGTCCTGACTTTC. Protein sequence: CSVGQGNSGANVLTF.

This clone occurred a few times. The V gene is TRBV28, the J gene TRBJ2-5; 9 bases map to TRBD1. CDR3 length equals 15 residues. Per germline, CDR1 MDHEN and CDR2 SYDVKM. Germline trimming cut 4 bases from V and 1 base from J; bases unmatched to any gene: 4. In DNA form, the CDR3 reads TGTGCCAGCAGTTGGGGACAGGGACCCCAAGAGACCCAGTACTTC. Its translation: CASSWGQGPQETQYF.